These T cell receptor beta chains were read from a single sample in a study of blood T cell repertoires in COVID-19. Assay used: immunoSEQ multiplex PCR; TCRdb lists only in-frame clones, some missing. Of 100,000 to 150,000 clones listed, 85% were seen once; the top ten hold 5% to 8%. Sequencing was carried out using peripheral blood. These receptors were obtained from an elderly man with active or convalescent COVID-19. The CDR3 runs from the conserved cysteine through the conserved F or W. The order of the fields is CDR3 length, J gene, D gene, V gene, clone size, CDR3 DNA, CDR3 protein. The D gene is left open where the match is weak. Not all rows give a size; the values are once, few, many and, for expanded clones, a class.

cdr3_length: 17
j_call: TRBJ1-6
d_call: .
v_call: TRBV7-2
clone_size: .
cdr3_nt: TGTGCCAGCAGTCCGGTTGGGGGCAGCTCCTATAATTCACCCCTCCACTTT
cdr3_aa: CASSPVGGSSYNSPLHF

cdr3_length: 18
j_call: TRBJ2-6
d_call: TRBD2
v_call: TRBV18
clone_size: .
cdr3_nt: TGTGCCAGCTCACCCCGGGGGGGGCCCTACTCTGGGGCCAACGTCCTGACTTTC
cdr3_aa: CASSPRGGPYSGANVLTF

cdr3_length: 15
j_call: TRBJ2-7
d_call: TRBD1
v_call: TRBV15
clone_size: .
cdr3_nt: TGTGCCACCAGCAGAACACCCGACAGGGCGGGCGAGCAGTACTTC
cdr3_aa: CATSRTPDRAGEQYF

cdr3_length: 12
j_call: TRBJ2-2
d_call: .
v_call: TRBV11-3
clone_size: .
cdr3_nt: TGTGCCAGCAGCCCCGACACCGGGGAGCTGTTTTTT
cdr3_aa: CASSPDTGELFF

cdr3_length: 12
j_call: TRBJ2-7
d_call: TRBD1
v_call: TRBV29-1
clone_size: .
cdr3_nt: TGCAGCGTCGCGACAGGGTACCACGAGCAGTACTTC
cdr3_aa: CSVATGYHEQYF

cdr3_length: 14
j_call: TRBJ2-3
d_call: TRBD1
v_call: TRBV7-3
clone_size: .
cdr3_nt: TGTGCCAGCAGCTACAGGGGTAGCACAGATACGCAGTATTTT
cdr3_aa: CASSYRGSTDTQYF

cdr3_length: 14
j_call: TRBJ1-1
d_call: TRBD1
v_call: TRBV10-3
clone_size: once
cdr3_nt: TGTGCCATCAGCCCGGGACAGACGAACACTGAAGCTTTCTTT
cdr3_aa: CAISPGQTNTEAFF

cdr3_length: 14
j_call: TRBJ2-5
d_call: TRBD1
v_call: TRBV2
clone_size: .
cdr3_nt: TGTGCCAGCAGCTGGACAGGGGGCGGAGAGACCCAGTACTTC
cdr3_aa: CASSWTGGGETQYF

cdr3_length: 16
j_call: TRBJ2-1
d_call: TRBD1
v_call: TRBV19
clone_size: once
cdr3_nt: TGTGCCAGTAGTAGTGGACAGGGCGTTGCCTACAATGAGCAGTTCTTC
cdr3_aa: CASSSGQGVAYNEQFF

cdr3_length: 13
j_call: TRBJ1-5
d_call: .
v_call: TRBV28
clone_size: .
cdr3_nt: TGTGCCAGCAGACTACAGGAGCTCATGCCCCAGCATTTT
cdr3_aa: CASRLQELMPQHF

cdr3_length: 14
j_call: TRBJ2-1
d_call: .
v_call: TRBV7-3
clone_size: .
cdr3_nt: TGTGCCAGCAGCCCAGACAGGAGTGGGAATGAGCAGTTCTTC
cdr3_aa: CASSPDRSGNEQFF

cdr3_length: 15
j_call: TRBJ2-4
d_call: TRBD2
v_call: TRBV27
clone_size: .
cdr3_nt: TGTGCCAGCGCGTGGGAGGGACTAGCCAAAAACATTCAGTACTTC
cdr3_aa: CASAWEGLAKNIQYF

cdr3_length: 11
j_call: TRBJ1-1
d_call: .
v_call: TRBV20-1
clone_size: once
cdr3_nt: TGCAGTGCTGCCCAGGGGAGAAAAGCTTTCTTT
cdr3_aa: CSAAQGRKAFF